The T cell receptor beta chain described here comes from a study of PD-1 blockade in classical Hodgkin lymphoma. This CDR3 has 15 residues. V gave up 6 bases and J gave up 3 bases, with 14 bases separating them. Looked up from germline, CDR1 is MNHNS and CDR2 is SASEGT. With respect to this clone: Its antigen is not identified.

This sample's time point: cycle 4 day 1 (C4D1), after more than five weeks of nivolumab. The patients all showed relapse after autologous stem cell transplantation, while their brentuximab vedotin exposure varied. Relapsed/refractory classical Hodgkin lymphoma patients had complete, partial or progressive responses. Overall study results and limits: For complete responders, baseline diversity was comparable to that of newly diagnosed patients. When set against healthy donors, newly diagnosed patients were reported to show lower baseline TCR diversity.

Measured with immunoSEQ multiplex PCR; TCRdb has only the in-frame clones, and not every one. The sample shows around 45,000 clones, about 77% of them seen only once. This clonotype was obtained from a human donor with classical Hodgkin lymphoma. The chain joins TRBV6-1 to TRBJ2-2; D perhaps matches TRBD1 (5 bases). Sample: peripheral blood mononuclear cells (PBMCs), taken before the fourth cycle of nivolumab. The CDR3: CASSADRLYTGELFF. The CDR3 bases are TGTGCCAGCAGCGCAGACAGATTGTACACCGGGGAGCTGTTTTTT.